This entry lists 20 T cell receptor beta chains sequenced from one sample in a study of T cell responses to AZD1222 COVID-19 vaccine. TCRdb's copy holds only in-frame clones and misses some; the assay was immunoSEQ multiplex PCR. Counted here are more than 110,000 clones, 89% occurring once; the ten biggest clones make up about 4.8%. Specimen: peripheral blood, collected on day 0 of AZD1222 vaccination. These receptors originate from an adult in good health.

V gene TRBV11-2 combines with J gene TRBJ2-3; 10 positions match TRBD2. The CDR3 length is 16 residues. The V and J ends lost 1 base and 8 bases, in that order; junction bases with no gene match: 9. Germline V gene data show CDR1 as SGHAT and CDR2 as FQNNGV. The chain's CDR3 is CASSLGGTSAFGTQYF. DNA for the CDR3: TGTGCCAGCAGCTTAGGGGGGACTAGCGCATTTGGTACGCAGTATTTT.

J is TRBJ1-5 and V is TRBV2; possible D gene TRBD1, 5 bases. Deletions cut 8 bases from V and 1 base from J, with 12 bases between. Germline loops: CDR1 SNHLY, CDR2 FYNNEI. The CDR3 is 14 residues long. The DNA for the CDR3 is TGTGCCAGCGCCCTTGACAGAAGCAATCAGCCCCAGCATTTT. The encoded protein is CASALDRSNQPQHF.

The gene calls are TRBV12-3 or TRBV12-4 and TRBJ1-4; D unresolved. The CDR3 is made up of 12 amino acids. V was clipped by 8 bases and J by 11 bases, with 15 bases between them. Here the CDR3 reads CASGLTGIKLFF. The CDR3 bases are TGTGCCAGCGGCCTAACGGGAATTAAACTGTTTTTT.

This chain links TRBV5-1 with TRBJ2-7, with 9 bases matching TRBD2. The V segment lost 4 bases and the J segment 0 bases; nucleotides outside the gene matches: 8. This CDR3 has 16 amino acids. CDR1 is SGHRS, CDR2 YFSETQ, per germline. The CDR3 DNA sequence: TGCGCCAGCAGCCCCGGGAGCGGGGGGCTCTCCTACGAGCAGTACTTC. Its translation: CASSPGSGGLSYEQYF.

This clone was seen just once. This chain joins TRBV12-3 or TRBV12-4 and TRBJ2-1, with a possible D match to TRBD2 (5 bases). The CDR3 extends over 13 amino acids. The V end lost 1 base, the J end lost 10 bases, and 11 bases lay between the germline ends. The CDR3 nucleotides are TGTGCCAGCAGTTTAGAGGTGAGGGAAGAGCAGTTCTTC. This sequence encodes CASSLEVREEQFF.

CDR3 sequence (DNA): TGTGCCAGCAGCACCGGGACTAGCGGTCTCAATGAGCAGTTCTTC. It codes for CASSTGTSGLNEQFF. The J gene is TRBJ2-1, the V gene TRBV13; 11 bases agree with TRBD2. The CDR3 is 15 residues long. Germline CDR1 is PRHDT and CDR2 is FYEKMQ (reference sequence). V lost 5 bases, J lost 6 bases, and 6 bases stayed unmatched.

The J gene is TRBJ1-1, the V gene TRBV19; D is undetermined. There are 13 residues in the CDR3. The germline gives CDR1 LNHDA, CDR2 SQIVND (reference sequence). V was trimmed by 1 base and J by 4 bases, leaving 7 bases between them. The DNA of the CDR3 is TGTGCCAGTAGTATAGGGGGAATCACTGAAGCTTTCTTT. This codes for CASSIGGITEAFF.

The chain combines TRBV30 with TRBJ2-7; D might be TRBD2 (5 bases). Trimming removed 0 bases from V and 6 bases from J, with 21 bases in between. The CDR3 sequence is 16 residues long. Germline CDR1 GTSNPN, CDR2 SVGIG (reference sequence). This chain's CDR3 is CAWSVLGRSSIREQYF. The CDR3 DNA follows: TGTGCCTGGAGTGTACTAGGTAGGTCTTCGATTCGCGAGCAGTACTTC. Supplemented by reference TRBV30 and TRBJ2-7, the full variable domain reads SQTIHQWPATLVQPVGSPLSLECTVEGTSNPNLYWYRQAAGRGLQLLFYSVGIGQISSEVPQNLSASRPQDRQFILSSKKLLLSDSGFYLCAWSVLGRSSIREQYFGPGTRLTVT.

The V gene is TRBV19, the J gene TRBJ1-2; 10 nucleotides agree with TRBD1. The germline CDR1 and CDR2 sequences are LNHDA and SQIVND (reference sequence). The CDR3 contains 15 residues. J gave up 3 bases and V 5 bases, and 6 bases lay outside the gene matches. CDR3 in amino acids: CASSFLGQGHYGYTF. Here the CDR3 DNA reads TGTGCCAGTAGTTTCCTGGGACAGGGGCACTATGGCTACACCTTC. The full variable domain, completed using reference TRBV19 and TRBJ1-2, is DGGITQSPKYLFRKEGQNVTLSCEQNLNHDAMYWYRQDPGQGLRLIYYSQIVNDFQKGDIAEGYSVSREKKESFPLTVTSAQKNPTAFYLCASSFLGQGHYGYTFGSGTRLTVV.

The J gene is TRBJ1-1, the V gene TRBV6-5; the D is unclear. In germline, CDR1 is MNHEY, CDR2 SVGAGI. The CDR3 is 12 amino acids. The V end lost 4 bases, the J end lost 2 bases, and 5 bases lay between the germline ends. For the CDR3, the DNA is TGTGCCAGCAGTTCCCAAAACACTGAAGCTTTCTTT. Its translation is CASSSQNTEAFF.

The V and J genes are TRBV3-1 (or the pseudogene TRBV3-2) and TRBJ2-7, with a possible D match to TRBD2 (5 bases). Germline V gene sequence: CDR1 LGHDT, CDR2 YNNKEL (reference sequence). The CDR3 has 13 residues. The V gene lost 3 bases and the J gene lost 4 bases, with 10 bases spanning the gap. The CDR3 nucleotides read TGTGCCAGCAGCCAGGGAGCACGATACGAGCAGTACTTC. Translated: CASSQGARYEQYF.

This clone was seen only a few times. As DNA, the CDR3 is TGCGCCAGCAGCTTGGGGGAAAGCTATGGCTACACCTTC. Protein product: CASSLGESYGYTF. This rearrangement joins TRBV5-1 to TRBJ1-2; no reliable D call. Germline V CDR1 and CDR2: SGHRS, YFSETQ. The V end lost 0 bases, the J end lost 4 bases, and 7 bases lay between the germline ends. The CDR3 runs to 13 residues.

The chain carries TRBV29-1 and TRBJ2-1; the match to TRBD1 covers 9 bases. From germline, CDR1 is SQVTM and CDR2 ANQGSEA. V lost 2 bases to trimming and J lost 5 bases; unmatched junction nucleotides: 10. This CDR3 comprises 16 residues. CDR3 loop: CSVETPRDRENNEQFF. For the CDR3, the DNA is TGCAGCGTTGAAACCCCCCGGGACAGGGAGAACAATGAGCAGTTCTTC.

This sequence joins TRBV6-6 and TRBJ2-1; 15 bases match TRBD2. This CDR3 has 16 residues. CDR1 is MNHNY and CDR2 is SVGAGI in the germline V gene (reference sequence). The V gene end was trimmed by 6 bases and the J gene end by 0 bases; junction bases not matched to a gene: 0. For the CDR3, the DNA is TGTGCCAGCAGGGGACTAGCGGGGGGCTCCTACAATGAGCAGTTCTTC. Protein product: CASRGLAGGSYNEQFF.

This clone was observed once. The V gene is TRBV28, the J gene TRBJ1-5; 10 bases are shared with TRBD1. The V gene's germline CDR1 is MDHEN and CDR2 SYDVKM. The CDR3 runs to 14 residues. With 6 bases clipped from V and 7 bases from J, the junction kept 6 bases outside the gene matches. The CDR3 sequence: CASSPTGGIQPQHF. In DNA, the CDR3 is TGTGCCAGCAGCCCGACAGGGGGCATCCAGCCCCAGCATTTT.

The chain couples TRBV11-2 to TRBJ1-2; D is unresolved. The V and J ends lost 2 bases and 2 bases respectively, with 12 bases between them. The CDR3 totals 15 residues. Looked up from germline, CDR1 is SGHAT and CDR2 is FQNNGV. CDR3 in DNA: TGTGCCAGCAGCTTAATCCCTGGAGGGAACTATGGCTACACCTTC. This codes for CASSLIPGGNYGYTF.

CDR3 sequence reads: CASSRDSSYNEQFF. The CDR3 bases are TGCGCCAGCAGCAGGGACAGCTCCTACAATGAGCAGTTCTTC. The chain is built from TRBV10-2 and TRBJ2-1, with 7 bases aligning to TRBD1. The V gene end was trimmed by 6 bases and the J gene end by 0 bases; junction bases not matched to a gene: 2. CDR1 and CDR2 (germline): WSHSY, SAAADI. The CDR3 length is 14 residues.

The chain couples TRBV19 to TRBJ2-2; 8 bases are a match to TRBD1. Germline trimming cut 6 bases from V and 1 base from J; bases unmatched to any gene: 7. The CDR3 totals 16 residues. The germline gives CDR1 LNHDA, CDR2 SQIVND (reference sequence). CDR3 region: CASRPPGQENTGELFF. The CDR3 DNA reads as TGTGCCAGTAGGCCTCCGGGACAGGAGAACACCGGGGAGCTGTTTTTT.

The sample holds one count of this clone. The chain is built from TRBV9 and TRBJ2-2; 7 bases are a match to TRBD2. There are 16 residues in the CDR3. Germline assignment: CDR1 SGDLS and CDR2 YYNGEE. Trimming at V came to 2 bases and at J to 6 bases, leaving 10 bases not matched to a gene. For the CDR3, the DNA is TGTGCCAGCAGCGTGAGGATCGAAGCGGGATCCGGGGAGCTGTTTTTT. Translation gives CASSVRIEAGSGELFF.

This chain joins TRBV6-5 and TRBJ2-3; perhaps TRBD2 as D (5 bases). Trimming left V 0 bases short and J 5 bases short, with 12 bases between. The CDR3 covers 15 residues. Per the germline V gene, CDR1 is MNHEY and CDR2 is SVGAGI. The CDR3 sequence: CASSYSNREGDTQYF. The CDR3 DNA reads TGTGCCAGCAGTTACTCGAATCGGGAAGGAGATACGCAGTATTTT.